The present entry profiles one T cell receptor beta chain with its context. The data were produced by immunoSEQ multiplex PCR, yet TCRdb's version contains in-frame clones alone and is incomplete. The data show 15,000 or so clones, less than 70% seen once. The CDR3 consists of 12 residues. After removal of 4 bases from V and 11 bases from J, the junction contained 4 bases not matched to a gene. Germline V lookup: CDR1 SGHDT, CDR2 YYEEEE. These data belong to a study of neoadjuvant anti-PD-1 for oral cavity cancer. Whole-study context: Around day 43, patients without progression received a fourth nivolumab dose before surgery.

The rearrangement uses TRBV5-6 and TRBJ2-3, with 10 bases fitting TRBD1. Specimen: PBMCs, collected before nivolumab (anti-PD-1) treatment. This clonotype originated in a person between 35 and 79 years old with oral cavity squamous cell carcinoma. The CDR3 DNA is TGTGCCAGCAGCGTGGGACAGGGGTGGCAGTATTTT. Translated: CASSVGQGWQYF.